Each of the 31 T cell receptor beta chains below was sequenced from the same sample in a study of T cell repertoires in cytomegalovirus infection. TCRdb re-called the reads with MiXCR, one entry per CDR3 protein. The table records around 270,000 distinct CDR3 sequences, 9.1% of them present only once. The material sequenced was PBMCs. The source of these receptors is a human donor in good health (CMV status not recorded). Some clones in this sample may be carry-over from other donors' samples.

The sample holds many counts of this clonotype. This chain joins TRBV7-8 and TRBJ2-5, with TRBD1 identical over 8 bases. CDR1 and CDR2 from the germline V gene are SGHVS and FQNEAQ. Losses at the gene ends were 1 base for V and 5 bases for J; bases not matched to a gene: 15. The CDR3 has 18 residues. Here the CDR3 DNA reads TGTGCCAGCAGCTTAGTTAAGGACAGGGCAAGAGATCGGGAGACCCAGTACTTC. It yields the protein CASSLVKDRARDRETQYF. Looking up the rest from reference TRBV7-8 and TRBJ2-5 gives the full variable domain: GAGVSQSPRYKVAKRGQDVALRCDPISGHVSLFWYQQALGQGPEFLTYFQNEAQLDKSGLPSDRFFAERPEGSVSTLKIQRTQQEDSAVYLCASSLVKDRARDRETQYFGPGTRLLVL.

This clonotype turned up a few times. CDR3 DNA: TGTGCCAGCAGTTTTATCGGGACAACCTACAATGAGCAGTTCTTC. Protein product: CASSFIGTTYNEQFF. The genes are TRBV27 and TRBJ2-1; D is perhaps TRBD1 (6 bases). The CDR3 runs 15 residues. Germline assignment: CDR1 MNHEY and CDR2 SMNVEV (reference sequence). Trimming removed 3 bases at V and 2 bases at J, with 11 bases between.

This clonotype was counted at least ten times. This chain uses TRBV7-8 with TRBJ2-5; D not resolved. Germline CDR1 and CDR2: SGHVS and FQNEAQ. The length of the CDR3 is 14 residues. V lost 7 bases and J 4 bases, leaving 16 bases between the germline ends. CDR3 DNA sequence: TGTGCCAGCATTTCTCCCGGATTTGGAGAGACCCAGTACTTC. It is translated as CASISPGFGETQYF.

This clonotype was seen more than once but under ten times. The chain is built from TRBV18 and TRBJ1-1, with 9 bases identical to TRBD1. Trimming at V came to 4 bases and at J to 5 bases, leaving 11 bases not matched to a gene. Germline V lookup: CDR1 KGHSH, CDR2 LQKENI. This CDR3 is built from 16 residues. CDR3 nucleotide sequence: TGTGCCAGCTCACTCAAAGAACAGGGGGCTGGAACTGAAGCTTTCTTT. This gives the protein CASSLKEQGAGTEAFF.

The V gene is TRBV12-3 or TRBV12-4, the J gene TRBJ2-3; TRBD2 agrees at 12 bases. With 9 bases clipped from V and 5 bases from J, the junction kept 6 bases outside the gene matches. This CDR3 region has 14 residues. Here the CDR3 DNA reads TGTGCCAGTTTGACTAGCGGGAGAAAAGATACGCAGTATTTT. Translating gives CASLTSGRKDTQYF.

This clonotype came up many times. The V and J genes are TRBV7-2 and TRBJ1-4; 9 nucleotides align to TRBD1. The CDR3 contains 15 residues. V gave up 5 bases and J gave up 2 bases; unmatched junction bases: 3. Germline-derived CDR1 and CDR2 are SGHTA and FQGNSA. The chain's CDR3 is CASSPGTGTNEKLFF. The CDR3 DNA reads TGTGCCAGCAGCCCCGGGACAGGGACTAATGAAAAACTGTTTTTT.

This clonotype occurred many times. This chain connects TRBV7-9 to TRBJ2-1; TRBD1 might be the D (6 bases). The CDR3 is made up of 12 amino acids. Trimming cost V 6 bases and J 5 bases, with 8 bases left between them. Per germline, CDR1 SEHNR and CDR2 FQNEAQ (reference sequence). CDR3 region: CASSWGHNEQFF. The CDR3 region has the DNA TGTGCCAGCAGTTGGGGGCACAATGAGCAGTTCTTC. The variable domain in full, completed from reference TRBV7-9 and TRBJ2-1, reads DTGVSQNPRHKITKRGQNVTFRCDPISEHNRLYWYRQTLGQGPEFLTYFQNEAQLEKSRLLSDRFSAERPKGSFSTLEIQRTEQGDSAMYLCASSWGHNEQFFGPGTRLTVL.

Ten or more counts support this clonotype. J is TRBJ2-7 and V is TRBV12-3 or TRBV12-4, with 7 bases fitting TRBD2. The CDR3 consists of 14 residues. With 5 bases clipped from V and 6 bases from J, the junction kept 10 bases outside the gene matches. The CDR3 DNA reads TGTGCCAGCAGTACTTATGGGGGGGGGAGCGAGCAGTACTTC. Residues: CASSTYGGGSEQYF.

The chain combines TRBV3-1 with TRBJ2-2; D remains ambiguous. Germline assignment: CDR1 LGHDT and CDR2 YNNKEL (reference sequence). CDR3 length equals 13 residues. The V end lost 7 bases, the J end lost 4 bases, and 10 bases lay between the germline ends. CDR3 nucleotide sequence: TGTGCCAGCACAAAGTTACCCACCGGGGAGCTGTTTTTT. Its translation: CASTKLPTGELFF.

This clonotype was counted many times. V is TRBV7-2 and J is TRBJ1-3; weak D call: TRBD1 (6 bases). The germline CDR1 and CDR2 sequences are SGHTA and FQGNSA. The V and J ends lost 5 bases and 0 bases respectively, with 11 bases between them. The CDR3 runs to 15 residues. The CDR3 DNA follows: TGTGCCAGCAGCCCAAAGGGGGGCTCTGGAAACACCATATATTTT. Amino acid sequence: CASSPKGGSGNTIYF.

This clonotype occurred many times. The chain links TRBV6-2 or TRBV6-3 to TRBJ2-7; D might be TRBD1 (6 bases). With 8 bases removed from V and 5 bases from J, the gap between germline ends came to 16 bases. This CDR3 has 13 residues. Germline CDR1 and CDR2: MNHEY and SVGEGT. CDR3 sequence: CASVDSYPDEQYF. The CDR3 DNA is TGTGCCAGCGTGGACAGCTACCCCGACGAGCAGTACTTC.

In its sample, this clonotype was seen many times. The CDR3 nucleotides are TGTGCCAGCAGTCCGAGGACAGGGGGCGAGACCCAGTACTTC. It translates to CASSPRTGGETQYF. This chain uses TRBV12-3 or TRBV12-4 with TRBJ2-5, with TRBD1 identical over 11 bases. The trim removed 5 bases at V and 5 bases at J, leaving 4 bases unmatched. This CDR3 contains 14 residues.

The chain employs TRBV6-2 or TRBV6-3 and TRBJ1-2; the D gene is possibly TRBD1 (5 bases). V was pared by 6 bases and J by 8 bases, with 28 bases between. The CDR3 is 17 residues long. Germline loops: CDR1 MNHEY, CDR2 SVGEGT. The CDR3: CASSRGTDSLPMEGYTF. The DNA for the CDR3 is TGTGCCAGCAGCCGCGGGACTGATTCATTACCTATGGAGGGCTACACCTTC.

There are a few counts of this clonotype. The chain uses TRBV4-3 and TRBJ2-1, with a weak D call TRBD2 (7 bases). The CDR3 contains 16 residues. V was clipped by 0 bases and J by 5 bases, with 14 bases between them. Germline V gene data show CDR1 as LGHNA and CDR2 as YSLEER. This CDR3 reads CASSQEGGARDNEQFF. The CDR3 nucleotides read TGCGCCAGCAGCCAAGAGGGGGGGGCTAGGGACAATGAGCAGTTCTTC.

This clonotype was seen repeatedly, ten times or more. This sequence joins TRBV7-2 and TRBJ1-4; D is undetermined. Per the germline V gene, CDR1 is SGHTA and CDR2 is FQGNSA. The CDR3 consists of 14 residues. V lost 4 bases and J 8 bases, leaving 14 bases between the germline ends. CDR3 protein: CASSSRTVGEKLFF. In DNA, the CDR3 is TGTGCCAGCAGCTCACGGACGGTGGGGGAAAAACTGTTTTTT.

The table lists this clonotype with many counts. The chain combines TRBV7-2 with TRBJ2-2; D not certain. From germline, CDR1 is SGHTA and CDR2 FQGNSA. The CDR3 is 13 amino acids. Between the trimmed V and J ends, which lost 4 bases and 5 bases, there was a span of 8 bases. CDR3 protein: CASSSLRTGELFF. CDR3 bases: TGTGCCAGCAGCTCTCTGAGGACCGGGGAGCTGTTTTTT.

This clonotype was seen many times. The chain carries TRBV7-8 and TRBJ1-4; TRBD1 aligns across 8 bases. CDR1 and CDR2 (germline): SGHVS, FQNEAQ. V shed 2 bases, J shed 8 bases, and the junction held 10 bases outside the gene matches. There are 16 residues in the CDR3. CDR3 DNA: TGTGCCAGCAGCTTAAAGGGGAGGACAGGGAAGGAAAAACTGTTTTTT. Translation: CASSLKGRTGKEKLFF.

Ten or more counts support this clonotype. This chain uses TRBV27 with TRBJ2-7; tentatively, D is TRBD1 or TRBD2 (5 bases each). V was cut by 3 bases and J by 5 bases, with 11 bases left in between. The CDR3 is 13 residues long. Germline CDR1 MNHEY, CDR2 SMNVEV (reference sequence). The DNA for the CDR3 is TGTGCCAGCAGTTTCAGGGCTAGCCACGAGCAGTACTTC. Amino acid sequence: CASSFRASHEQYF.

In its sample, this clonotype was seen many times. The CDR3 sequence: CASSARLSRGWVQGSTDTQYF. The CDR3 DNA reads as TGTGCCAGCAGCGCCCGCCTCTCGCGGGGGTGGGTTCAGGGTTCCACAGATACGCAGTATTTT. The rearrangement links TRBV7-8 to TRBJ2-3; 7 bases are shared with TRBD2. Germline CDR1 SGHVS, CDR2 FQNEAQ. This CDR3 contains 21 residues. V trimming: 5 bases; J trimming: 2 bases; junction bases outside the gene matches: 25.

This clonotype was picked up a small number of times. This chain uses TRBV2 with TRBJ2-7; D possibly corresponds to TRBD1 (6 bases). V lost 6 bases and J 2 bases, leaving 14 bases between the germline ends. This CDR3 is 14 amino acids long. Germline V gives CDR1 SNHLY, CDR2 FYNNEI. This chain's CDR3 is CASRRAGATYEQYF. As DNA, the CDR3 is TGTGCCAGCAGAAGGGCAGGGGCTACCTACGAGCAGTACTTC.

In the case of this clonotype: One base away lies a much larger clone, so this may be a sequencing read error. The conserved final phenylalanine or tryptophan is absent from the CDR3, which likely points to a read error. The CDR3 DNA reads TGTGCCAGCAGCTTGCTATCGTACACCGGGGAGCTGTTTTAT. Translation gives CASSLLSYTGELFY. The chain joins TRBV7-8 to TRBJ2-2; D gene ambiguous. Trimming pared 3 bases from V and 3 bases from J, leaving 8 bases between. Germline CDR1 and CDR2: SGHVS and FQNEAQ. The CDR3 is 14 residues long.

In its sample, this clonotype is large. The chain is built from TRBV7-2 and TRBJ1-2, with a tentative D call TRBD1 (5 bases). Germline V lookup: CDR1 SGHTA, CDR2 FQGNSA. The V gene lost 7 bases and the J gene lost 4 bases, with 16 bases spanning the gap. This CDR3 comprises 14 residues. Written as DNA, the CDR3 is TGTGCCAGCATCACAGACAGATTCCCCTATGGCTACACCTTC. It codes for CASITDRFPYGYTF.

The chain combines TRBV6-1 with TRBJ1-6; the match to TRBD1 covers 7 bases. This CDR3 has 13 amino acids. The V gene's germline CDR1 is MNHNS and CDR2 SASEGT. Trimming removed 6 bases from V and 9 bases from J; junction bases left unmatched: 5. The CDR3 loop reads CASSSGQTSPLHF. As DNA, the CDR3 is TGTGCCAGCAGCTCGGGACAGACTTCACCCCTCCACTTT.

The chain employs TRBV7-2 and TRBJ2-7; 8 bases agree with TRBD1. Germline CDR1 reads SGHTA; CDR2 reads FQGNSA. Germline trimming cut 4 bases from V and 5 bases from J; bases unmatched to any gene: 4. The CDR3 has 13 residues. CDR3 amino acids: CASSSGQGNEQYV. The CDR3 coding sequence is TGTGCCAGCAGCTCAGGACAGGGTAACGAGCAGTACGTC.

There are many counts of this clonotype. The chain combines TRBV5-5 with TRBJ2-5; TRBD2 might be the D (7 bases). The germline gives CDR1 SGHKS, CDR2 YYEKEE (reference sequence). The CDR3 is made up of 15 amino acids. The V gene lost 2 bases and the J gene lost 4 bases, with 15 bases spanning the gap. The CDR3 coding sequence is TGTGCCAGCAGCTTACGAGGGGGGGCCGGAGAGACCCAGTACTTC. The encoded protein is CASSLRGGAGETQYF.

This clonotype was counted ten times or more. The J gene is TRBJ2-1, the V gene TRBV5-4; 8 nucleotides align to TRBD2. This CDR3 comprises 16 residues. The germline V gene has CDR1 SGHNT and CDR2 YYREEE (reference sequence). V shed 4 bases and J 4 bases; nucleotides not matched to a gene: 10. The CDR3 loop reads CASSLGGGGPYNEQFF. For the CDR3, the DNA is TGTGCCAGCAGCCTTGGAGGCGGGGGGCCTTACAATGAGCAGTTCTTC.

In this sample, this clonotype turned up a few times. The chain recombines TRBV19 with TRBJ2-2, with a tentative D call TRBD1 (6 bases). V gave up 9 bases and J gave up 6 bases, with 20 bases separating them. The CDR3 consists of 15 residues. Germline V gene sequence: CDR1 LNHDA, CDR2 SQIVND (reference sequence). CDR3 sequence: CASLDPGERPGELFF. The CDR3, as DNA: TGTGCCAGCCTAGACCCAGGGGAAAGGCCCGGGGAGCTGTTTTTT. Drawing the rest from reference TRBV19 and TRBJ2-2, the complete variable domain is DGGITQSPKYLFRKEGQNVTLSCEQNLNHDAMYWYRQDPGQGLRLIYYSQIVNDFQKGDIAEGYSVSREKKESFPLTVTSAQKNPTAFYLCASLDPGERPGELFFGEGSRLTVL.

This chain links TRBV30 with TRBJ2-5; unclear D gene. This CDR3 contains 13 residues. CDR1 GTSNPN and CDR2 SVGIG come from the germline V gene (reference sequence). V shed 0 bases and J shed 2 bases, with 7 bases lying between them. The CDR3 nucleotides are TGTGCCTGGAGTGTACTTATTCAAGAGACCCAGTACTTC. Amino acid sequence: CAWSVLIQETQYF. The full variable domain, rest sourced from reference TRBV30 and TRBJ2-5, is SQTIHQWPATLVQPVGSPLSLECTVEGTSNPNLYWYRQAAGRGLQLLFYSVGIGQISSEVPQNLSASRPQDRQFILSSKKLLLSDSGFYLCAWSVLIQETQYFGPGTRLLVL.

CDR3 in amino acids: CASSFDGTSGSYEQYF. DNA of the CDR3: TGTGCCAGCAGCTTCGACGGGACTAGCGGGAGTTACGAGCAGTACTTC. The chain employs TRBV7-2 and TRBJ2-7, with 14 bases matching TRBD2. The ends lost 3 bases at V and 4 bases at J; junction bases unmatched: 5. This CDR3 contains 16 residues. CDR1 is SGHTA, CDR2 FQGNSA, per germline.

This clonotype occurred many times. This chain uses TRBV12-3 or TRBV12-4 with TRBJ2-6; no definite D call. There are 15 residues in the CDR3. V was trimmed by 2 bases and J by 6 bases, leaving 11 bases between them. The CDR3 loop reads CASSLFSGVANVLTF. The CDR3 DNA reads TGTGCCAGCAGTTTATTCTCCGGAGTGGCCAACGTCCTGACTTTC.

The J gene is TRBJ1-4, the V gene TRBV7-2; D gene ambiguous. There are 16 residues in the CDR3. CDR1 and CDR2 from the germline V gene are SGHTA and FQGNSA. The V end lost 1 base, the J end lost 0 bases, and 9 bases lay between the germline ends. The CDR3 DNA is TGTGCCAGCAGCTTAGATGGGCCAGCAACTAATGAAAAACTGTTTTTT. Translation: CASSLDGPATNEKLFF.